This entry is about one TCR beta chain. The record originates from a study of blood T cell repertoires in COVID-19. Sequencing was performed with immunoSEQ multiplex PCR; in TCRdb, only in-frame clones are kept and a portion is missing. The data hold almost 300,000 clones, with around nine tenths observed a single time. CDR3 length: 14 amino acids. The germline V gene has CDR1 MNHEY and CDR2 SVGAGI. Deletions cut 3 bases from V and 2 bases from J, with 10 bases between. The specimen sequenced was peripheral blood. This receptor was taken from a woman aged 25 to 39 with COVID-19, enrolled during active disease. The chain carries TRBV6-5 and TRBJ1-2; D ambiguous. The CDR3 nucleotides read TGTGCCAGCAGTTATAGAATGTGGAACTATGGCTACACCTTC. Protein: CASSYRMWNYGYTF.